These 28 T cell receptor beta chains share one sample of origin, sequenced in a study of T cell clonality in common variable immunodeficiency. Clones were sequenced by immunoSEQ multiplex PCR, and TCRdb holds only the in-frame ones, with some missing. The sample gives 35,000 to 50,000 clones, none seen only once, and the top ten clones hold approximately 2%. The sequenced material came from peripheral blood mononuclear cells. These receptors were obtained from a person aged 18 to 75 in good health.

This clone was seen ten or more times. The read finishes 3 residues shy of the CDR3 end, and the germline J gene is used to complete it. Other nucleotide sequences from this sample produce the same CDR3. This rearrangement joins TRBV11-2 to TRBJ1-5; D gene uncertain. CDR3 length: 12 amino acids. The germline V gene encodes CDR1 SGHAT and CDR2 FQNNGV. V was pared by 5 bases and J by 4 bases, with 6 bases between. The DNA read from the CDR3 is TGTGCCAGCAGCCGGGTGAATCAGCCC. This encodes CASSRVNQP. The whole CDR3 region reads CASSRVNQPQHF.

This clone was seen many times. A junction end diverges from the germline sequence, so it may reflect a read error. CDR3 amino acids: CASSQGGPTAYEQYF. The sequenced CDR3 bases are TGCGCCAGCAGCCAGGGGGGACCTACCGCCTACGAG. This chain joins TRBV4-2 and TRBJ2-7; TRBD1 might be the D (7 bases). The CDR3 end is not reached by the read, which stops 3 residues before it; the germline J gene fills it in. The CDR3 totals 15 residues. CDR1 is LGHNA, CDR2 YNFKEQ, per germline.

The sample holds many counts of this clone. The read finishes 3 residues shy of the CDR3 end, and the germline J gene is used to complete it. V gene TRBV5-6 combines with J gene TRBJ1-2, with 8 bases matching TRBD1. CDR3 length: 14 residues. Looked up from germline, CDR1 is SGHDT and CDR2 is YYEEEE. J gave up 2 bases and V 4 bases, and 4 bases lay outside the gene matches. The CDR3 reads CASSAGQGNYGYTF. The sequenced part of the CDR3 DNA is TGTGCCAGCAGCGCAGGACAGGGCAACTATGGC.

This clone was counted many times. CDR3 region: CASSQDQFGGVSYNEQFF. The CDR3 bases that were read are TGCGCCAGCAGCCAAGATCAGTTTGGCGGGGTATCCTACAATGAG. The rearrangement uses TRBV4-1 and TRBJ2-1, with D possibly matching TRBD2 (6 bases). Coverage ceases 3 residues before the CDR3 finishes, and the germline J gene fills in the end. Germline V gene data show CDR1 as MGHRA and CDR2 as YSYEKL. The CDR3 has 18 amino acids. V was pared by 0 bases and J by 1 base, with 16 bases between.

This clone appeared many times. The read gets to within 3 residues of the CDR3 end, and the germline J gene fills in the rest. This chain links TRBV5-1 with TRBJ2-5; weak D call: TRBD2 (6 bases). Germline V gene data show CDR1 as SGHRS and CDR2 as YFSETQ. V lost 4 bases, J lost 2 bases, and 9 bases lay in between. This CDR3 comprises 13 residues. The CDR3 bases that were read are TGCGCCAGCAGCCCGGGACTTCAAGAGACC. Protein product: CASSPGLQET. In full, the CDR3 is CASSPGLQETQYF.

At least ten counts were recorded for this clone. The missing CDR3 end, 3 residues past where the read stops, is filled in from the germline J gene. This sequence joins TRBV5-1 and TRBJ1-2; 7 bases agree with TRBD1. Germline-derived CDR1 and CDR2 are SGHRS and YFSETQ. The CDR3 has 11 amino acids. The CDR3 region is CASSPDRDYTF. The covered CDR3 bases are TGCGCCAGCAGCCCCGACAGGGAC.

Notes on this clone: The read terminates 3 residues ahead of where the CDR3 ends, so the germline J gene completes it. V is TRBV11-1 and J is TRBJ2-1, with 9 bases lining up with TRBD1. The V and J ends lost 10 bases and 8 bases, in that order; junction bases with no gene match: 9. CDR3 length: 13 residues. The germline CDR1 and CDR2 sequences are SGHAT and FQDESV (reference sequence). CDR3 DNA, as far as it was read: TGTGCCACGATTGGGACAGGGCTCCATGAG. Its translation is CATIGTGLHE. The full CDR3 sequence reads CATIGTGLHEQFF.

This clone was picked up many times. Read data end 3 residues before the CDR3 end; the end is taken from the germline J gene. The chain has TRBV6-1 and TRBJ1-5; the D gene is possibly TRBD1 (5 bases). Germline V gene data show CDR1 as MNHNS and CDR2 as SASEGT. The V and J ends lost 0 bases and 4 bases respectively, with 10 bases between them. CDR3 length: 15 residues. This CDR3 reads CASSEALRGNQPQHF. CDR3 bases read: TGTGCCAGCAGTGAAGCGCTTCGGGGGAATCAGCCC.

Details on this clone: The read ends 3 residues before the CDR3 terminus; that terminus is restored from the germline J gene. This chain connects TRBV18 to TRBJ1-2; tentative D call: TRBD1 (5 bases). Germline V gives CDR1 KGHSH, CDR2 LQKENI. The CDR3 length is 15 residues. The CDR3 DNA, read in part, is TGTGCCAGCTCACTTATCCGGGACTGGAGAGGCGAC. Its protein product is CASSLIRDWRGD. The entire CDR3 protein is CASSLIRDWRGDYTF.

This clone came up many times. The read is 3 residues too short to cover the CDR3 end, so that end is filled in from the germline J gene. This chain connects TRBV19 to TRBJ2-1; tentative D call: TRBD1 (5 bases). The ends were cut back, 2 bases at V and 7 bases at J, with 12 bases in the middle. Per the germline V gene, CDR1 is LNHDA and CDR2 is SQIVND (reference sequence). The CDR3 length is 14 residues. The DNA read from the CDR3 is TGTGCCAGTAGTATATTTCAGGGCAGTAATGAG. Protein product: CASSIFQGSNE. The full CDR3 protein is CASSIFQGSNEQFF.

This clone has ten or more counts. The read ends 3 residues shy of where the CDR3 ends; the end is completed using the germline J gene. The chain joins TRBV10-3 to TRBJ2-5; TRBD2 agrees at 8 bases. The CDR3 extends over 16 amino acids. With 0 bases clipped from V and 4 bases from J, the junction kept 7 bases outside the gene matches. Germline CDR1 is ENHRY and CDR2 is SYGVKD. CDR3 residues: CAISESEAGEVETQYF. The part of the CDR3 DNA that was read is TGTGCCATCAGTGAGTCGGAAGCGGGAGAGGTAGAGACC.

This clone was detected many times. Read data end 3 residues before the CDR3 end; the end is taken from the germline J gene. The chain carries TRBV19 and TRBJ2-5; D is perhaps TRBD1 (6 bases). The germline V gene has CDR1 LNHDA and CDR2 SQIVND (reference sequence). Between the trimmed V and J ends, which lost 11 bases and 4 bases, there was a span of 14 bases. The CDR3 covers 12 residues. The CDR3 loop reads CASRQAGETQYF. The sequenced part of the CDR3 DNA is TGTGCCTCGCGACAGGCAGGAGAGACC.

Concerning this clone: This likely reflects a read error, since a far larger clone is one base away. The CDR3 end is not reached by the read, which stops 3 residues before it; the germline J gene fills it in. The chain uses TRBV7-9 and TRBJ1-2; D call uncertain. Germline V lookup: CDR1 SEHNR, CDR2 FQNEAQ (reference sequence). The CDR3 is 12 amino acids. CDR3 loop: CASSSGLMGYTF. The part of the CDR3 DNA that was read is TGTGCCAGCAGCTCCGGACTCATGGGC.

This clone occurred many times. The read terminates 3 residues ahead of where the CDR3 ends, so the germline J gene completes it. The rearrangement joins TRBV7-9 to TRBJ2-7; 8 nucleotides align to TRBD1. The CDR3 loop spans 14 amino acids. Germline V CDR1 and CDR2: SEHNR, FQNEAQ (reference sequence). V shed 5 bases, J shed 5 bases, and the junction held 8 bases outside the gene matches. The CDR3 is CASSTGQGEDEQYF. The covered CDR3 bases are TGTGCCAGCAGCACCGGACAGGGAGAAGACGAG. The complete variable domain, with remaining parts taken from reference TRBV7-9 and TRBJ2-7, reads DTGVSQNPRHKITKRGQNVTFRCDPISEHNRLYWYRQTLGQGPEFLTYFQNEAQLEKSRLLSDRFSAERPKGSFSTLEIQRTEQGDSAMYLCASSTGQGEDEQYFGPGTRLTVT.

This clone has a count of ten or more. Read coverage stops 3 residues before the CDR3 terminus; the germline J gene supplies the remainder. This sequence joins TRBV4-1 and TRBJ2-2; 7 bases map to TRBD1. The CDR3 length is 14 residues. CDR1 and CDR2 (germline): MGHRA, YSYEKL. V lost 0 bases and J lost 7; bases outside the gene matches: 2. The CDR3 loop reads CASSQDNRGGELFF. Incomplete CDR3 DNA: TGCGCCAGCAGCCAAGATAACAGGGGCGGGGAG.

This clone occurred many times. The read ends 3 residues early relative to the CDR3; the germline J gene fills the gap. V is TRBV12-3 or TRBV12-4 and J is TRBJ1-2; possible D gene TRBD1, 6 bases. Trimming cost V 5 bases and J 6 bases, with 13 bases left between them. The CDR3 is made up of 13 amino acids. CDR3 sequence reads: CASSNSGEDGYTF. CDR3 bases read: TGTGCCAGCAGTAACTCAGGGGAGGATGGC.

As regards this clone: The read falls 3 residues short of the CDR3 end, and the missing part is taken from the germline J gene. J is TRBJ2-3 and V is TRBV6-2 or TRBV6-3; TRBD1 might be the D (8 bases). The V gene's germline CDR1 is MNHEY and CDR2 SVGEGT. The CDR3 has 14 amino acids. Here the CDR3 reads CASSYNRGGLTQYF. The part of the CDR3 DNA that was read is TGTGCCAGCAGTTACAACAGGGGGGGGTTGACG.

This clone has only a few counts. The read ends 3 residues shy of where the CDR3 ends; the end is completed using the germline J gene. This chain joins TRBV5-1 and TRBJ2-5; possible D gene TRBD1, 5 bases. Germline V gene lookup returns CDR1 SGHRS and CDR2 YFSETQ. Trimming removed 0 bases from V and 7 bases from J, with 16 bases in between. The CDR3 runs 15 residues. Incomplete CDR3 DNA: TGCGCCAGCAGCTTGGGTCAGGGTGGGTCCGGGACC. This translates into CASSLGQGGSGT. The full CDR3 is CASSLGQGGSGTQYF.

This clone was counted at least ten times. The limits of the CDR3 on the DNA are not certain, so only TCRdb's listed CDR3 is given. The chain joins TRBV11-2 to TRBJ1-4; the table names TRBD1, a call not compared with the DNA. Looked up from germline, CDR1 is SGHAT and CDR2 is FQNNGV. The CDR3 sequence runs 15 residues, both termini included. CDR3 amino acids: CASSFGPGVGEKLFF.

The table lists this clone with many counts. The CDR3 end is not reached by the read, which stops 3 residues before it; the germline J gene fills it in. This chain uses TRBV5-1 with TRBJ2-3; TRBD2 matches at 15 bases. CDR1 and CDR2 from the germline V gene are SGHRS and YFSETQ. This CDR3 spans 18 amino acids. The junction had 9 bases not matched to a gene; V was cut back by 4 bases and J by 3 bases. The covered CDR3 bases are TGCGCCAGCAGCGAAGGACTAGCGGGAGGGAGGGGTACAGATACG. Its protein product is CASSEGLAGGRGTDT. The CDR3 reads in full as CASSEGLAGGRGTDTQYF.

This clone came up many times. With the read ending 3 residues before the CDR3 end, the germline J gene is used to fill in that end. This chain connects TRBV20-1 to TRBJ1-2, with a possible D match to TRBD1 (5 bases). Germline V gene data show CDR1 as DFQATT and CDR2 as SNEGSKA (reference sequence). The CDR3 spans 16 residues. The V gene lost 3 bases and the J gene lost 6 bases, with 23 bases spanning the gap. The DNA read from the CDR3 is TGCAGTGCTAGCTCCCCCGGCGACAGTATCTCCCATGGC. Translated, it gives CSASSPGDSISHG. The whole CDR3 protein reads CSASSPGDSISHGYTF.

A word on this clone: A junction end diverges from the germline sequence, so it may reflect a read error. The sequenced fragment ends 3 residues before the CDR3 boundary, so the rest is inferred from the germline J gene. The V gene is TRBV19, the J gene TRBJ1-2; D gene uncertain. The germline CDR1 and CDR2 sequences are LNHDA and SQIVND (reference sequence). There are 14 residues in the CDR3. This CDR3 reads CASSIGQSAYDYTF. The sequenced CDR3 bases are TGTGCCAGTAGTATAGGTCAGTCTGCATATGAC.

This clone came up many times. The read stops 3 residues short of the end of the CDR3; the missing end is completed from the germline J gene. The chain links TRBV20-1 to TRBJ2-3; 12 bases are a match to TRBD1. The CDR3 consists of 16 residues. V lost 0 bases and J lost 4; bases outside the gene matches: 5. In germline, CDR1 is DFQATT, CDR2 SNEGSKA (reference sequence). Incomplete CDR3 DNA: TGCAGTGCTAGAGATCTGGGACAGGGGGCCCCAGATACG. Translation: CSARDLGQGAPDT. In full, the CDR3 is CSARDLGQGAPDTQYF.

This clone was recorded many times. The read halts 3 residues ahead of the CDR3 end, with the missing end drawn from the germline J gene. V usage is TRBV2 and J usage is TRBJ1-3, with no clear D. The CDR3 contains 13 residues. Looked up from germline, CDR1 is SNHLY and CDR2 is FYNNEI. Trimming pared 4 bases from V and 3 bases from J, leaving 7 bases between. The CDR3 is CASSAGIGNTIYF. CDR3 bases read: TGTGCCAGCAGTGCGGGGATTGGAAACACC.

A few counts support this clone. The CDR3 spells CASSFRKGQGAQPQHF. CDR3 DNA, as far as it was read: TGTGCCAGCAGCTTCAGAAAGGGACAGGGGGCACAGCCC. The chain couples TRBV7-8 to TRBJ1-5; TRBD1 matches at 12 bases. The read gets to within 3 residues of the CDR3 end, and the germline J gene fills in the rest. CDR3 length: 16 amino acids. The V segment lost 3 bases and the J segment 7 bases; nucleotides outside the gene matches: 7. The germline V gene has CDR1 SGHVS and CDR2 FQNEAQ.

This clone was seen repeatedly, ten times or more. The CDR3 end is not reached by the read, which stops 3 residues before it; the germline J gene fills it in. The gene calls are TRBV20-1 and TRBJ2-2; 11 bases align to TRBD1. Germline values: CDR1 DFQATT, CDR2 SNEGSKA (reference sequence). This CDR3 is 17 amino acids long. The trim removed 1 base at V and 4 bases at J, leaving 8 bases unmatched. This CDR3 is CSARVDRGRSGTGELFF. Partial CDR3 DNA: TGCAGTGCTAGAGTGGACAGGGGGCGGTCGGGCACCGGGGAG.

This clone occurred a few times. The sequenced part of the CDR3 DNA is TGTGCCTGGACCGACGGGACACCAGCTAACTATGGC. It is translated as CAWTDGTPANYG. The whole CDR3 sequence is CAWTDGTPANYGYTF. The genes are TRBV30 and TRBJ1-2; maybe TRBD1 (6 bases). The read comes to an end 3 residues before the CDR3 does, leaving the germline J gene to fill in the end. The CDR3 covers 15 residues. V gave up 4 bases and J gave up 0 bases, with 15 bases separating them. Germline CDR1 reads GTSNPN; CDR2 reads SVGIG (reference sequence).

This clone has at least ten counts. Read data end 3 residues before the CDR3 end; the end is taken from the germline J gene. The chain has TRBV2 and TRBJ1-2; D is undetermined. This CDR3 is 12 amino acids long. V dropped 6 bases and J dropped 6 bases, with 11 bases sitting between them. CDR1 is SNHLY and CDR2 is FYNNEI in the germline V gene. The sequenced CDR3 bases are TGTGCCAGCAGCGTCCAGGAGGATGGC. It encodes CASSVQEDG. The whole CDR3 sequence reads CASSVQEDGYTF.